Sequencing of this TCR beta chain was carried out in a study of early T cells in non-severe SARS-CoV-2 infection (dated by TCRdb to the early 2020s). General notes on the study: Because TCR sequencing was done on bulk RNA from unsorted whole blood, the alpha and beta chains could not be paired. Overall results and qualifications from the work: VDJdb matching was skewed toward anti-spike CD8 responses, so virus-specific expansions were likely underestimated and private and CD4 specificities were missed.

Only a few counts were recorded for this clonotype. What antigen it recognizes has not been identified. Qualities for individual bases were not recorded, and no much larger clone is one base off. A case-control design nested within a healthcare worker cohort in London, UK, was used, with weekly nasopharyngeal swab PCR tests and blood sampling performed. Healthcare workers were recruited between 23 and 31 March 2020, during the week of the UK lockdown, and were followed weekly for up to about 15 weeks. Library prep was done by 5' RACE. The sequencer listed for this sample is NextSeq 500. Unique molecular identifiers were attached to individual cDNA molecules in the TCR library protocol so that sequencing error and PCR bias could be corrected. Sequencing covered both TCR alpha and beta chains, and within each sample the abundances of alpha and beta sequences were tightly co-correlated. As for how the authors treated the data: Decombinator V4 was used to annotate the V gene, J gene and CDR3 of the TCR sequences. TCRs were defined as expanded if a significant change between any two time points was detected under a Poisson model with p below 0.0001. TCR abundances were normalised to the total number of TCRs sequenced per sample and expressed as counts per million. MAIT TCRs were defined by TRAV1-2 paired with TRAJ12, TRAJ20 or TRAJ33, and iNKT TCRs by TRAV10 paired with TRAJ18. A search of VDJdb, accessed on 1 November 2021, was run for TCRs annotated to CMV, EBV and SARS-CoV-2, with TCRs annotated for multiple antigens excluded. Starting from the raw public reads, TCRdb applied fastp trimming at Q25, assembled clones with MiXCR and retained in-frame beta chains. Entries that share a CDR3 protein sequence are merged under the most common genes and DNA. The V and J calls reflect TCRdb's pipeline rather than the authors' work. The sample records 56,000 or so distinct CDR3 sequences, approximately 8.4% of which are singletons. The top ten clones comprise about 4.2% of the sample.

The junction carries 11 bases between V and J, which are trimmed by 3 bases and 0 bases respectively. Its CDR3 holds 15 amino acids, cysteine through phenylalanine. Only the CDR3 DNA is retained, 45 bases long and in frame from the first base. CDR1 LGHNT and CDR2 FRNRAP were looked up in the germline V gene. Recombination joined TRBV12-5 with TRBJ1-1, with a tentative D gene TRBD1 over 6 matching bases. Sequenced sample: whole blood. The TCR was taken from an adult who was a healthcare worker with PCR-confirmed SARS-CoV-2 infection or an uninfected control (not recorded which). The encoded CDR3 is CASGFLDSLNTEAFF. The nucleotide sequence is TGTGCTAGTGGTTTTCTGGACAGTTTGAACACTGAAGCTTTCTTT.